This note documents a single TCR beta chain sequence. This sample is drawn from a study of blood T cell repertoires in COVID-19. Study-wide context: Spain, Italy and the United States supplied samples that represented acute and convalescent COVID-19.

Patients in Seattle were enrolled during active infection, then followed longitudinally. As handled by the study authors: Reference gene primer amplification in the assay estimated nucleated cell counts. The repertoire was sequenced with immunoSEQ multiplex PCR; TCRdb's copy has only in-frame clones and lacks some. That table furnishes V, J and clone size, whereas the DNA furnished D and trimming. This table holds fewer than 150,000 clones, around 90% found once. The CDR3 has 13 amino acids. CDR1 and CDR2 from the germline V gene are MNHEY and SVGAGI. Trimming removed 7 bases from V and 6 bases from J; junction bases left unmatched: 5.

Material: peripheral blood. The clonotype comes from a woman aged 60-70 years with COVID-19, enrolled during active disease. The chain carries TRBV6-5 and TRBJ2-5; TRBD1 matches 10 bases. The CDR3 bases are TGTGCCAGCACCCGGGGACAGGGGAAGACCCAGTACTTC. Protein product: CASTRGQGKTQYF.